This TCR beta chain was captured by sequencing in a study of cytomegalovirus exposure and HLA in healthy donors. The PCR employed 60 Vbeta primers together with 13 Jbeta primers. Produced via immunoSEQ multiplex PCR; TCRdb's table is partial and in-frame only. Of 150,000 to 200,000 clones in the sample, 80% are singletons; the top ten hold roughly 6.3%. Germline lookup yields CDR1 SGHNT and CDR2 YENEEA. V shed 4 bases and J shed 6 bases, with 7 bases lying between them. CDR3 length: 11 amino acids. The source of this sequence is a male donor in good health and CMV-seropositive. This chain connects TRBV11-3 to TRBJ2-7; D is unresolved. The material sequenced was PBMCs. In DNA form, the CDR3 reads TGTGCCAGCAGCTACAGAACCGAGCAGTACTTC. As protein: CASSYRTEQYF.